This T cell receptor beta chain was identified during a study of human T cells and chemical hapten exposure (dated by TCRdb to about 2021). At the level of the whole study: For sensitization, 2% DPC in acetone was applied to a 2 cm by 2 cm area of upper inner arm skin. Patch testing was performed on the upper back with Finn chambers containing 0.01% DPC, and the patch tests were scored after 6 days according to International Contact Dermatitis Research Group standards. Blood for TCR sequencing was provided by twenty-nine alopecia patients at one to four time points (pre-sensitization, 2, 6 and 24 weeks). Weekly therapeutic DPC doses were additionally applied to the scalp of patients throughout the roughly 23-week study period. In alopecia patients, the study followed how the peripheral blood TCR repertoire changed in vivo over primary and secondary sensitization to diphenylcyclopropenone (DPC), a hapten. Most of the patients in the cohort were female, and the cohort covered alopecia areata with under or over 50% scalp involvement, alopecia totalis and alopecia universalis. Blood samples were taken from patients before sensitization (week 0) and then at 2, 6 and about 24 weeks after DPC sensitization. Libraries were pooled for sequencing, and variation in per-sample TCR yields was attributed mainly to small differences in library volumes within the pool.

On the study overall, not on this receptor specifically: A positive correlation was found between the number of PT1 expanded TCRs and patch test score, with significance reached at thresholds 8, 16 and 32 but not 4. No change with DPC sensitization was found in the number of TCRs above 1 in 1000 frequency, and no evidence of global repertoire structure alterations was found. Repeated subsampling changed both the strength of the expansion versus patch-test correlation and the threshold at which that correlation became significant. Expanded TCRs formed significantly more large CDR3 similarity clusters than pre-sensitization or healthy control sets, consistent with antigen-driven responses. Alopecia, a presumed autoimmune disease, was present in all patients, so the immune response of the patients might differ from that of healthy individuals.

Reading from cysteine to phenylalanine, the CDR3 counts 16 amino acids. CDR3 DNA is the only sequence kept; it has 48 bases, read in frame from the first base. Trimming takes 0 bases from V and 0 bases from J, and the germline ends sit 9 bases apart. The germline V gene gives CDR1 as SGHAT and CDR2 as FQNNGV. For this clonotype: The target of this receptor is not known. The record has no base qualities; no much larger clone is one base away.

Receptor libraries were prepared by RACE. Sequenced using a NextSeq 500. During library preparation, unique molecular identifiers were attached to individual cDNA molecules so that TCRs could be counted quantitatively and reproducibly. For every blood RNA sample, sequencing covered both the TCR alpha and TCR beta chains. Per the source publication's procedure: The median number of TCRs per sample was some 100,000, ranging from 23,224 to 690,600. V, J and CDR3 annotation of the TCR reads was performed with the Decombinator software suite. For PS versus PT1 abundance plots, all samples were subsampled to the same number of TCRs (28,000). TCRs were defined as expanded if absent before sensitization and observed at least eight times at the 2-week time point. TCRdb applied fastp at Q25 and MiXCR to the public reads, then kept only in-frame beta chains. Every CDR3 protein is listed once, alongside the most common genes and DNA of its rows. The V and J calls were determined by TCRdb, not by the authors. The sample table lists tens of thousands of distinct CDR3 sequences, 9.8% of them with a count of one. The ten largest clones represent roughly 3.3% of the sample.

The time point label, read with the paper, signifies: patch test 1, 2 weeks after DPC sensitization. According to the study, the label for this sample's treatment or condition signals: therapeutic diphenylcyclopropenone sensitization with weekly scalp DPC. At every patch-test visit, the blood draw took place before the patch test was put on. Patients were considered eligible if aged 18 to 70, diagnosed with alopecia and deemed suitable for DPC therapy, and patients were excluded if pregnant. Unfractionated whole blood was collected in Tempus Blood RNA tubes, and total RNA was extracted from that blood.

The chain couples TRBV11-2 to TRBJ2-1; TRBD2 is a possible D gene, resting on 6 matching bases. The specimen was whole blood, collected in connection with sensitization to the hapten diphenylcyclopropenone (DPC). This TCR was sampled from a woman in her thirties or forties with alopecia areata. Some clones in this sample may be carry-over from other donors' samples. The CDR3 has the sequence CASSLELAPSYNEQFF. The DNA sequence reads TGTGCCAGCAGCTTAGAACTAGCACCCTCCTACAATGAGCAGTTCTTC.